This T cell receptor beta chain was recorded in a study of T cell changes during pregnancy in multiple sclerosis. The protocol was immunoSEQ multiplex PCR, while the TCRdb copy is restricted to in-frame clones and leaves out a portion. The repertoire holds approximately 49,000 clones, almost 95% seen once, with around 1% in the top ten. This clonotype originated in a female donor with multiple sclerosis, enrolled in a pregnancy study. The specimen was peripheral blood, collected after pregnancy.

CDR3 DNA: TGTGCCAGCCGAGGACAGGGGAACTATGGCTACACCTTC. Translation: CASRGQGNYGYTF. The chain carries TRBV5-6 and TRBJ1-2; TRBD1 matches 9 bases. This CDR3 has 13 residues. V was pared by 7 bases and J by 2 bases, with 3 bases of the junction left unmatched. The germline gives CDR1 SGHDT, CDR2 YYEEEE.